A single sample is the source of the 30 T cell receptor beta chains below, sequenced in a study of T-cell memory formation after mild COVID-19. TCRdb re-derived calls from the 5' RACE reads in MiXCR, one entry per CDR3 protein. The table lists 270,000 or so distinct CDR3 sequences, about a sixth of them singletons. What was sequenced was PBMCs or a T cell subset sorted from them (not recorded which). The source of these receptors is a man younger than 35 who had mild COVID-19 (a few samples of this study predate the infection). Cell type and time point are not known.

In its sample, this clonotype was seen many times. The gene calls are TRBV12-3 or TRBV12-4 and TRBJ2-5, with 7 bases that match TRBD1. The CDR3 runs 12 residues. V shed 8 bases, J shed 5 bases, and the junction held 5 bases outside the gene matches. CDR3 bases: TGTGCCAGCCTAGGCAGGGGGGAGACCCAGTACTTC. Its translation is CASLGRGETQYF.

This clonotype was seen a handful of times. The chain uses TRBV7-2 and TRBJ2-3; TRBD2 matches 8 bases. Germline CDR1 SGHTA, CDR2 FQGNSA. The junction had 10 bases not matched to a gene; V was cut back by 6 bases and J by 5 bases. The CDR3 is made up of 15 amino acids. The CDR3 is CASRSPGGPVDTQYF. DNA for the CDR3: TGTGCCAGCAGGTCGCCGGGGGGGCCCGTAGATACGCAGTATTTT.

The chain combines TRBV6-5 with TRBJ2-7; perhaps TRBD1 as D (5 bases). There are 15 residues in the CDR3. Germline V gene data show CDR1 as MNHEY and CDR2 as SVGAGI. V was clipped by 0 bases and J by 7 bases, with 16 bases between them. This CDR3 reads CASSYSPTDPTEQYF. Written as DNA, the CDR3 is TGTGCCAGCAGTTACTCCCCGACAGACCCTACAGAGCAGTACTTC.

This clonotype was found a few times. This rearrangement joins TRBV19 to TRBJ2-3; a weak D match, TRBD2 (5 bases). The CDR3 consists of 15 residues. V was clipped by 5 bases and J by 4 bases, with 16 bases between them. Germline V gene data show CDR1 as LNHDA and CDR2 as SQIVND (reference sequence). The CDR3 DNA sequence: TGTGCCAGTAGTGTGCGACTTGCGGGCGCAGATACGCAGTATTTT. This sequence encodes CASSVRLAGADTQYF.

The J gene is TRBJ2-3, the V gene TRBV10-3; D could derive from TRBD1 or TRBD2 (6 bases each). Germline V gives CDR1 ENHRY, CDR2 SYGVKD. CDR3 length: 16 amino acids. V lost 0 bases to trimming and J lost 2 bases, with 12 bases between them. In DNA, the CDR3 is TGTGCCATCAGTGAGTCGTTTGGGGGGCTCACAGATACGCAGTATTTT. Residues: CAISESFGGLTDTQYF.

This clonotype showed up just a few times. The J gene is TRBJ2-1, the V gene TRBV29-1; a weak D match, TRBD2 (6 bases). With 7 bases removed from V and 7 bases from J, the gap between germline ends came to 14 bases. Germline loops: CDR1 SQVTM, CDR2 ANQGSEA. The CDR3 length is 12 residues. The chain's CDR3 is CSAIGLPNEQFF. The DNA for the CDR3 is TGCAGCGCTATTGGACTACCTAATGAGCAGTTCTTC.

This clonotype appeared once. This chain connects TRBV9 to TRBJ2-5; TRBD2 agrees at 8 bases. V was clipped by 0 bases and J by 4 bases; unmatched bases: 5. The germline CDR1 and CDR2 sequences are SGDLS and YYNGEE. This CDR3 is built from 15 residues. DNA of the CDR3: TGTGCCAGCAGCGTAGTCGGGACTAGGGGAGAGACCCAGTACTTC. It yields the protein CASSVVGTRGETQYF.

This clonotype showed up just a few times. V gene TRBV3-1 combines with J gene TRBJ2-7, with a possible D match to TRBD1 (5 bases). V shed 4 bases and J shed 2 bases, with 15 bases lying between them. This CDR3 has 15 amino acids. Per germline, CDR1 LGHDT and CDR2 YNNKEL (reference sequence). CDR3 nucleotide sequence: TGTGCCAGCAGCCTCGCTTCCGGACAAACCTACGAGCAGTACGTC. This gives the protein CASSLASGQTYEQYV.

This chain uses TRBV6-1 with TRBJ2-3; a possible D gene is TRBD1 (5 bases). The CDR3 runs to 14 residues. V shed 6 bases and J shed 1 base, with 11 bases lying between them. The V gene's germline CDR1 is MNHNS and CDR2 SASEGT. The CDR3 DNA sequence: TGTGCCAGCAGAGACAGCTGGGGCACAGATACGCAGTATTTT. Amino acid sequence: CASRDSWGTDTQYF.

This clonotype was seen more than once but under ten times. The chain has TRBV6-5 and TRBJ2-7, with D unclear. Trimming removed 5 bases at V and 3 bases at J, with 5 bases between. The CDR3 extends over 11 amino acids. Germline CDR1 is MNHEY and CDR2 is SVGAGI. CDR3 loop: CASSRLYEQYF. CDR3 coding DNA: TGTGCCAGCAGTCGCCTCTACGAGCAGTACTTC.

The gene calls are TRBV6-6 and TRBJ1-1; no clear D gene. This CDR3 is built from 15 residues. Germline CDR1 MNHNY, CDR2 SVGAGI (reference sequence). Deletions cut 5 bases from V and 0 bases from J, with 13 bases between. As DNA, the CDR3 is TGTGCCAGCAGTCCACGACATGTTCTGAACACTGAAGCTTTCTTT. Its translation is CASSPRHVLNTEAFF.

This sequence joins TRBV6-5 and TRBJ2-5; D is unclear. The CDR3 has 14 residues. Germline-derived CDR1 and CDR2 are MNHEY and SVGAGI. With 3 bases removed from V and 2 bases from J, the gap between germline ends came to 10 bases. The CDR3 loop is CASSYSGGQETQYF. The CDR3, as DNA: TGTGCCAGCAGTTATTCGGGTGGACAAGAGACCCAGTACTTC.

V is TRBV29-1 and J is TRBJ2-5, with D possibly TRBD2 on 6 matching bases. Trimming took off 4 bases at V and 5 bases at J, with 14 bases between the two ends. CDR1 and CDR2 (germline): SQVTM, ANQGSEA. The CDR3 runs to 13 residues. The CDR3 nucleotides are TGCAGCGTTGGGAGGGGAGGTCAGGAGACCCAGTACTTC. It translates to CSVGRGGQETQYF.

This clonotype was detected once. The chain carries TRBV28 and TRBJ2-5; D is possibly TRBD1 or TRBD2 (5 bases each). From germline, CDR1 is MDHEN and CDR2 SYDVKM. V shed 10 bases and J shed 5 bases, with 17 bases lying between them. The CDR3 runs 13 residues. The CDR3 protein is CAMSRDVSETQYF. The CDR3 bases are TGTGCCATGAGCCGGGACGTCAGTGAGACCCAGTACTTC. Variable domain in full (rest from reference TRBV28 and TRBJ2-5): DVKVTQSSRYLVKRTGEKVFLECVQDMDHENMFWYRQDPGLGLRLIYFSYDVKMKEKGDIPEGYSVSREKKERFSLILESASTNQTSMYLCAMSRDVSETQYFGPGTRLLVL.

This clonotype was seen a single time. The chain uses TRBV29-1 and TRBJ2-3; weak D call: TRBD1 (7 bases). The germline V gene encodes CDR1 SQVTM and CDR2 ANQGSEA. Trimming shortened V by 4 bases and J by 2 bases, and 13 bases separated the two germline ends. The CDR3 is 14 residues long. CDR3 sequence reads: CSVVGGGLTDTQYF. Written as DNA, the CDR3 is TGCAGCGTTGTAGGAGGGGGCCTCACAGATACGCAGTATTTT.

The chain is built from TRBV9 and TRBJ1-3; D gene ambiguous. The V end was cut by 2 bases, the J end by 2 bases, with 17 bases between. Germline loops: CDR1 SGDLS, CDR2 YYNGEE. The CDR3 runs 17 residues. The CDR3 is CASSVSSVGQTGNTIYF. The CDR3 bases are TGTGCCAGCAGCGTGTCTTCGGTTGGGCAGACTGGAAACACCATATATTTT.

This chain joins TRBV6-2 or TRBV6-3 and TRBJ2-7, with 7 bases lining up with TRBD2. CDR3 length equals 14 residues. Per germline, CDR1 MNHEY and CDR2 SVGEGT. V shed 6 bases, J shed 3 bases, and the junction held 8 bases outside the gene matches. CDR3: CASREGRVRYEQYF. The CDR3 nucleotides read TGTGCCAGCAGAGAGGGGAGGGTCCGCTACGAGCAGTACTTC.

The table lists this clonotype with many counts. This chain connects TRBV11-1 to TRBJ1-1; TRBD1 is a possible D gene (5 bases). There are 14 residues in the CDR3. Trimming stripped 3 bases from V and 1 base from J, with 9 bases between. Germline V gene sequence: CDR1 SGHAT, CDR2 FQDESV (reference sequence). This CDR3 is CASSFGTANTEAFF. The DNA for the CDR3 is TGTGCCAGCAGCTTCGGGACGGCGAACACTGAAGCTTTCTTT.

This clonotype is labeled medium-sized (0.01 to 0.1%). The chain couples TRBV4-2 to TRBJ2-5, with 15 positions matching TRBD2. The CDR3 has 16 amino acids. The germline V gene has CDR1 LGHNA and CDR2 YNFKEQ. J was trimmed by 5 bases and V by 2 bases; bases with no gene match: 3. In nucleotides, the CDR3 is TGTGCCAGCAGCCAAACCGGGACTAGCGGGGGGGAGACCCAGTACTTC. It yields the protein CASSQTGTSGGETQYF.

About this clonotype: Relative to the germline gene, one junction end is altered; a read error may explain this. The J gene is TRBJ1-1, the V gene TRBV7-9; a weak D match, TRBD1 (5 bases). The CDR3 length is 16 residues. Per germline, CDR1 SEHNR and CDR2 FQNEAQ (reference sequence). This CDR3 is CASSLALQGVKTEAFF. The CDR3 DNA is TGTGCCAGCAGCTTAGCCTTACAAGGGGTGAAGACTGAAGCTTTCTTT.

This clonotype was recorded a few times. V usage is TRBV4-1 and J usage is TRBJ2-7; 11 bases align to TRBD1. This CDR3 contains 16 residues. Unmatched junction bases numbered 4, after V lost 1 base and J lost 2 bases. CDR1 is MGHRA, CDR2 YSYEKL, per germline. CDR3 in amino acids: CASSQARTGGTYEQYF. CDR3 bases: TGCGCCAGCAGCCAAGCGCGGACAGGGGGCACCTACGAGCAGTACTTC.

This clonotype turned up a few times. The genes are TRBV7-6 and TRBJ2-5; 9 bases agree with TRBD2. This CDR3 is 17 amino acids long. Germline lookup yields CDR1 SGHVS and CDR2 FNYEAQ. V shed 5 bases, J shed 5 bases, and the junction held 15 bases outside the gene matches. In nucleotides, the CDR3 is TGTGCCAGCAGCCCGTCGAGGGTAGCGGGGGCGTGGGAGACCCAGTACTTC. Translated: CASSPSRVAGAWETQYF.

This clonotype was counted ten times or more. The rearrangement joins TRBV6-2 or TRBV6-3 to TRBJ2-5; D not resolved. CDR1 MNHEY and CDR2 SVGEGT come from the germline V gene. The V end lost 8 bases, the J end lost 3 bases, and 10 bases lay between the germline ends. The CDR3 runs to 12 residues. The CDR3 nucleotides read TGTGCCAGCTCTCCCGGTGAAGAGACCCAGTACTTC. Translation gives CASSPGEETQYF.

There are a few counts of this clonotype. In nucleotides, the CDR3 is TGTGCCAGCAGTGAAGTCCCGACCGCCTGGGGAGGCGAGCAGTACGTC. Its translation: CASSEVPTAWGGEQYV. V usage is TRBV6-1 and J usage is TRBJ2-7; weak D call: TRBD2 (6 bases). The CDR3 contains 16 residues. Trimming shortened V by 1 base and J by 6 bases, and 19 bases separated the two germline ends. Germline assignment: CDR1 MNHNS and CDR2 SASEGT.

The table lists this clonotype with a few counts. This sequence joins TRBV20-1 and TRBJ2-1, with 8 bases that match TRBD2. The V segment lost 0 bases and the J segment 8 bases; nucleotides outside the gene matches: 9. Germline CDR1 and CDR2: DFQATT and SNEGSKA (reference sequence). The CDR3 is 15 residues long. The CDR3, as DNA: TGCAGTGCTAGAGACGGGACTAGAGCCCTTCATGAGCAGTTCTTC. Protein sequence: CSARDGTRALHEQFF.

The chain links TRBV4-3 to TRBJ1-5; D unclear. The germline V and J ends were trimmed by 1 base and 7 bases, with 8 bases remaining between them. This CDR3 has 13 amino acids. Germline-derived CDR1 and CDR2 are LGHNA and YSLEER. The CDR3 region has the DNA TGCGCCAGCAGCCAAGTTTTGGGGCAGCCCCAGCATTTT. Translating it yields CASSQVLGQPQHF.

This clonotype has a count of ten or more. The chain has TRBV5-1 and TRBJ2-7; tentative D call: TRBD2 (6 bases). This CDR3 has 15 residues. Trimming cost V 3 bases and J 7 bases, with 20 bases left between them. The germline gives CDR1 SGHRS, CDR2 YFSETQ. The CDR3 reads CASSSGGRGSSEQYF. The CDR3 bases are TGCGCCAGCAGCTCCGGGGGTCGGGGATCCTCTGAGCAGTACTTC.

This clonotype occurred many times. The rearrangement joins TRBV5-1 to TRBJ2-3, with TRBD2 as a possible D gene (6 bases). This CDR3 is 14 amino acids long. The V and J ends lost 6 bases and 1 base respectively, with 12 bases between them. Per germline, CDR1 SGHRS and CDR2 YFSETQ. CDR3: CASTERGGTDTQYF. In DNA, the CDR3 is TGCGCCAGCACCGAGCGCGGGGGCACAGATACGCAGTATTTT.

This rearrangement joins TRBV4-1 to TRBJ1-5; no reliable D call. The CDR3 length is 14 residues. The V end lost 1 base, the J end lost 1 base, and 5 bases lay between the germline ends. Germline-derived CDR1 and CDR2 are MGHRA and YSYEKL. This CDR3 is CASSQGLSNQPQHF. CDR3 DNA: TGCGCCAGCAGCCAAGGACTGAGCAATCAGCCCCAGCATTTT.

In its sample, this clonotype was seen many times. The chain combines TRBV4-3 with TRBJ2-3, with 7 bases matching TRBD1. Germline lookup yields CDR1 LGHNA and CDR2 YSLEER. This CDR3 is built from 14 residues. V lost 3 bases to trimming and J lost 5 bases; unmatched junction nucleotides: 5. This CDR3 is CASSHFDREDTQYF. CDR3 nucleotide sequence: TGCGCCAGCAGCCACTTCGACAGGGAAGATACGCAGTATTTT.